The clone carrying this T cell receptor beta chain was seen just once. CDR3 length equals 11 residues. Trimming took 1 base from V and 8 from J, leaving 8 bases between them. Germline loops: CDR1 GTSNPN, CDR2 SVGIG (reference sequence). This sample was included in a study of blood T cell repertoires in COVID-19. Overall study: Spain, Italy and the United States supplied samples that represented acute and convalescent COVID-19. PBMCs, B-cell-depleted T cells, or T cells provided the cDNA or gDNA that made up the material.

Method: immunoSEQ multiplex PCR; TCRdb's copy keeps in-frame clones and lacks some. This table has approximately 250,000 clones, 65% to 90% appearing once. The sequencing sample was made of peripheral blood. The chain carries TRBV30 and TRBJ1-2; D might be TRBD1 (6 bases). This sequence originates from a man aged 35 to 55 who had recovered from COVID-19. CDR3 in DNA: TGTGCCTGGAGTGAGGGGGACGGCTACACCTTC. This gives the protein CAWSEGDGYTF.